The sequence of this T cell receptor (beta chain) was determined in a study of shared clonotypes between healthy human individuals. Study summary: A few men and two women, aged 18 to 49, were donors.

Whole-study results and caveats: An expected dependence of interdonor clonotype sharing on sequencing depth was noted. Memory subsets generally showed lower estimated richness than naive subsets.

Germline CDR1 reads SGHTA; CDR2 reads FQGNSA. The CDR3 has 14 residues. Trimming removed 5 bases at V and 5 bases at J, with 15 bases between. Researchers divided each subset's genomic DNA evenly across several immunoSEQ plates. Sequenced by immunoSEQ multiplex PCR; TCRdb stores in-frame clones only, minus some. Among more than 900,000 clones listed, 75% to 85% were seen once. Ten or more counts support this clone. No antigen is known for it. The sample taken for sequencing was memory CD4+ T cells from PBMCs. The sample's subset: CD45RA-negative fraction. The V call is TRBV7-2, the J call TRBJ1-2; no definite D call. This sequence was found in a man aged 18 to 30 in good health. Some clones in this sample may be carry-over from other donors' samples. CDR3 residues: CASSGARAAYGYTF. The CDR3 nucleotides are TGTGCCAGCAGCGGTGCGCGGGCTGCATATGGCTACACCTTC.